A selection of T cell receptor beta chains follows, all from one sample in a study of chemoradiotherapy in HPV16-positive cancers. Clones were sequenced by immunoSEQ multiplex PCR, and TCRdb holds only the in-frame ones, with some missing. The sample includes 20,000 to 25,000 clones, around 87% of them seen just once. Sequenced material: blood, taken from a patient who underwent chemoradiotherapy. These receptor sequences come from a human donor with HPV-associated anogenital cancer. Each CDR3 is given with its conserved first and last residue. D genes are given only for firm matches. Where a row states a size, it is once, few, many or the class of an expanded clone; other rows omit it.

D,J,V,size,DNA,CDR3
-,TRBJ2-7,TRBV29-1,-,TGCAGCGTCGGAATAAGGGACACAATATTTTACGAGCAGTACTTC,CSVGIRDTIFYEQYF
-,TRBJ1-5,TRBV6-4,few,TGTGCCAGCAGTGCACAGGGTACAGGGCAGCCCCAGCATTTT,CASSAQGTGQPQHF
TRBD1,TRBJ2-5,TRBV29-1,-,TGCAGCGTTACAGGGGGCAGGGGGGAGACCCAGTACTTC,CSVTGGRGETQYF
TRBD1,TRBJ2-1,TRBV7-2,-,TGTGCCAGCAGTACCGGGACAGGGATCGGTGAGCAGTTCTTC,CASSTGTGIGEQFF
-,TRBJ1-1,TRBV5-6,-,TGTGCCAGCAGCGAGGGAGGGGGAGGGTACACTGAAGCTTTCTTT,CASSEGGGGYTEAFF
-,TRBJ1-2,TRBV11-1,-,TGTGCCAGCAGCTTAGACCGTAACTATGGCTACACCTTC,CASSLDRNYGYTF
TRBD2,TRBJ2-3,TRBV11-3,-,TGTGCCAGCAGCTTCCTTCTCGGGAGGACAGATACGCAGTATTTT,CASSFLLGRTDTQYF
TRBD2,TRBJ2-7,TRBV9,-,TGTGCCAGCAGCGCACGGATGGGCGGGGGAGCCCACGAGCAGTACTTC,CASSARMGGGAHEQYF
-,TRBJ1-3,TRBV14,-,TGTGCCAGCAGCCAAGATCTCAGGGGAAACACCATATATTTT,CASSQDLRGNTIYF
-,TRBJ2-7,TRBV7-2,-,TGTGCCAGCCGCGGATCGACAGTTTCCTACGAGCAGTACTTC,CASRGSTVSYEQYF
TRBD2,TRBJ2-2,TRBV7-6,-,TGTGCCAGCAGCTCCTATAGCGGGAGGAACACCGGGGAGCTGTTTTTT,CASSSYSGRNTGELFF
-,TRBJ1-5,TRBV2,-,TGTGCCAGCAGTGAAGGAGGTCAGCCCCAGCATTTT,CASSEGGQPQHF
TRBD1,TRBJ2-7,TRBV28,-,TGTGCCAGCAGCCAGGGACAGGGCAACCACGAGCAGTACTTC,CASSQGQGNHEQYF
TRBD2,TRBJ2-7,TRBV20-1,-,TGCTGTGGGACTAGCGGGGACGAGCAGTACTTC,CCGTSGDEQYF
-,TRBJ1-1,TRBV19,-,TGTGCCAGTAGTGAAGACCCGGTCGAGAAGAAAGCTTTCTTT,CASSEDPVEKKAFF
-,TRBJ2-3,TRBV9,-,TGTGCCAGCGGCTACCTCGGGAGTACAGATACGCAGTATTTT,CASGYLGSTDTQYF
-,TRBJ1-3,TRBV5-8,-,TGTGCCAGCAGCTTGGGGCCCGGGCAGACCGGTCGAAACACCATATATTTT,CASSLGPGQTGRNTIYF
-,TRBJ1-2,TRBV10-3,few,TGTGCCATCAGTCGGGTGGGGAACTACACCTTC,CAISRVGNYTF